A selection of T cell receptor beta chains follows, all from one sample in a study of blood T cells in healthy people across ages. TCRdb used MiXCR to reprocess the 5' RACE reads, holding one entry per CDR3 protein. Found here are approximately 670,000 distinct CDR3 sequences, around two fifths of them singletons; the top ten hold 25% to 30%. The sample was blood. The receptor set was obtained from a man at least 80 years old in good health. Each CDR3 is given with its conserved first and last residue. The D gene is left open where the match is weak. Not every row has a clone size; where given, it reads once, few, many or a size class.

CDR3 length: 17; V gene: TRBV7-2; J gene: TRBJ2-6; clone size: NA; D gene: NA; CDR3 protein: CASSLYGLDSGANVLTF; CDR3 DNA: TGTGCCAGCAGCCTCTACGGGCTCGACTCTGGGGCCAACGTCCTGACTTTC
CDR3 length: 15; V gene: TRBV29-1; J gene: TRBJ2-7; clone size: NA; D gene: TRBD1; CDR3 protein: CSVEDRRQGAYEQYF; CDR3 DNA: TGCAGCGTTGAAGATAGGCGACAGGGGGCCTACGAGCAGTACTTC
CDR3 length: 15; V gene: TRBV20-1; J gene: TRBJ2-3; clone size: few; D gene: TRBD2; CDR3 protein: CSARKREGRTDTQYF; CDR3 DNA: TGCAGTGCTAGGAAGCGGGAGGGGCGCACAGATACGCAGTATTTT
CDR3 length: 13; V gene: TRBV18; J gene: TRBJ2-5; clone size: once; D gene: NA; CDR3 protein: CASSSRVEETQYF; CDR3 DNA: TGTGCCAGCTCATCACGGGTCGAAGAGACCCAGTACTTC
CDR3 length: 17; V gene: TRBV10-3; J gene: TRBJ2-6; clone size: few; D gene: NA; CDR3 protein: CAISESSPSSGANVLTF; CDR3 DNA: TGTGCCATCAGTGAGTCGAGTCCCAGCTCTGGGGCCAACGTCCTGACTTTC
CDR3 length: 14; V gene: TRBV29-1; J gene: TRBJ1-2; clone size: NA; D gene: NA; CDR3 protein: CSVGLRGDFYGYTF; CDR3 DNA: TGCAGCGTTGGACTCAGGGGCGACTTCTATGGCTACACCTTC
CDR3 length: 14; V gene: TRBV7-9; J gene: TRBJ1-1; clone size: few; D gene: TRBD1; CDR3 protein: CASNPTGRHTEAFF; CDR3 DNA: TGTGCCAGCAACCCGACAGGGAGGCACACTGAAGCTTTCTTT
CDR3 length: 13; V gene: TRBV30; J gene: TRBJ1-4; clone size: NA; D gene: NA; CDR3 protein: CAWNTATNEKLFF; CDR3 DNA: TGTGCCTGGAACACCGCAACTAATGAAAAACTGTTTTTT
CDR3 length: 15; V gene: TRBV10-3; J gene: TRBJ2-5; clone size: few; D gene: NA; CDR3 protein: CAISAGLTTQETQYF; CDR3 DNA: TGTGCCATCAGCGCGGGACTGACAACACAAGAGACCCAGTACTTC
CDR3 length: 13; V gene: TRBV10-3; J gene: TRBJ2-5; clone size: NA; D gene: NA; CDR3 protein: CAISEPPRLEQYF; CDR3 DNA: TGTGCCATCAGTGAACCCCCCCGTTTGGAGCAGTACTTC
CDR3 length: 15; V gene: TRBV25-1; J gene: TRBJ2-7; clone size: NA; D gene: NA; CDR3 protein: CASSHAPGGSYEQYF; CDR3 DNA: TGTGCCAGCAGTCACGCACCTGGGGGTTCCTACGAGCAGTACTTC
CDR3 length: 14; V gene: TRBV11-2; J gene: TRBJ2-7; clone size: few; D gene: TRBD1; CDR3 protein: CASSHRDRYYEQYF; CDR3 DNA: TGTGCCAGCAGCCATCGGGACAGATACTACGAGCAGTACTTC
CDR3 length: 13; V gene: TRBV5-4; J gene: TRBJ2-7; clone size: few; D gene: NA; CDR3 protein: CASSHREGAEQYF; CDR3 DNA: TGTGCCAGCAGCCACAGGGAGGGGGCCGAGCAGTACTTC
CDR3 length: 13; V gene: TRBV20-1; J gene: TRBJ1-2; clone size: NA; D gene: TRBD1; CDR3 protein: CSAEQGASYGYTF; CDR3 DNA: TGCAGTGCTGAACAGGGGGCGTCGTATGGCTACACCTTC
CDR3 length: 12; V gene: TRBV4-3; J gene: TRBJ2-1; clone size: many; D gene: TRBD1; CDR3 protein: CASSQDDREEFF; CDR3 DNA: TGCGCCAGCAGCCAAGATGACAGGGAAGAGTTCTTC
CDR3 length: 14; V gene: TRBV7-2; J gene: TRBJ2-7; clone size: NA; D gene: NA; CDR3 protein: CASGGAVSSYEQYF; CDR3 DNA: TGTGCCAGCGGCGGGGCAGTTAGCTCCTACGAGCAGTACTTC
CDR3 length: 13; V gene: TRBV20-1; J gene: TRBJ2-3; clone size: NA; D gene: TRBD1; CDR3 protein: CSAAQGAEGTQYF; CDR3 DNA: TGCAGTGCTGCCCAGGGGGCTGAGGGTACGCAGTATTTT
CDR3 length: 15; V gene: TRBV29-1; J gene: TRBJ2-1; clone size: many; D gene: TRBD2; CDR3 protein: CSVEARLAGNNEQFF; CDR3 DNA: TGCAGCGTTGAAGCCCGACTAGCGGGGAACAATGAGCAGTTCTTC
CDR3 length: 15; V gene: TRBV6-5; J gene: TRBJ2-4; clone size: NA; D gene: TRBD2; CDR3 protein: CASSGVGAGQNIQYF; CDR3 DNA: TGTGCCAGCAGTGGGGTGGGAGCGGGACAAAACATTCAGTACTTC
CDR3 length: 16; V gene: TRBV20-1; J gene: TRBJ2-1; clone size: NA; D gene: TRBD2; CDR3 protein: CSARRLAGASYNEQFF; CDR3 DNA: TGCAGTGCTAGAAGGCTAGCGGGGGCCTCCTACAATGAGCAGTTCTTC
CDR3 length: 18; V gene: TRBV5-1; J gene: TRBJ2-3; clone size: NA; D gene: NA; CDR3 protein: CASSPRRGPNSSTDTQYF; CDR3 DNA: TGCGCCAGCAGCCCCCGGAGGGGCCCAAATTCTAGCACAGATACGCAGTATTTT
CDR3 length: 17; V gene: TRBV5-1; J gene: TRBJ1-4; clone size: NA; D gene: TRBD1; CDR3 protein: CASSFGGGGSRNEKLFF; CDR3 DNA: TGCGCCAGCAGCTTCGGCGGAGGGGGCAGCAGAAATGAAAAACTGTTTTTT
CDR3 length: 14; V gene: TRBV5-1; J gene: TRBJ2-1; clone size: NA; D gene: TRBD2; CDR3 protein: CASSLTTGGSEQFF; CDR3 DNA: TGCGCCAGCAGCCTAACCACGGGGGGGAGTGAGCAGTTCTTC
CDR3 length: 18; V gene: TRBV7-9; J gene: TRBJ2-7; clone size: NA; D gene: TRBD1; CDR3 protein: CASSRTVPGQGPAYEQYF; CDR3 DNA: TGTGCCAGCAGCCGAACAGTCCCGGGACAGGGGCCTGCCTACGAGCAGTACTTC
CDR3 length: 14; V gene: TRBV20-1; J gene: TRBJ1-1; clone size: NA; D gene: NA; CDR3 protein: CSATRAAGNTEAFF; CDR3 DNA: TGCAGTGCTACTCGGGCAGCGGGGAACACTGAAGCTTTCTTT
CDR3 length: 13; V gene: TRBV20-1; J gene: TRBJ1-5; clone size: NA; D gene: NA; CDR3 protein: CSARVGGDQPQHF; CDR3 DNA: TGCAGTGCTAGAGTTGGGGGAGATCAGCCCCAGCATTTT
CDR3 length: 18; V gene: TRBV3-1; J gene: TRBJ2-3; clone size: NA; D gene: TRBD2; CDR3 protein: CASSQHQTRLAGRDTQYF; CDR3 DNA: TGTGCCAGCAGCCAACACCAAACCCGACTAGCGGGGAGAGATACGCAGTATTTT
CDR3 length: 14; V gene: TRBV2; J gene: TRBJ1-6; clone size: NA; D gene: TRBD1; CDR3 protein: CASSATGNNSPLHF; CDR3 DNA: TGTGCCAGCAGCGCGACAGGGAATAATTCACCCCTCCACTTT
CDR3 length: 13; V gene: TRBV20-1; J gene: TRBJ1-5; clone size: NA; D gene: NA; CDR3 protein: CSASGTVNQPQHF; CDR3 DNA: TGCAGTGCTAGCGGGACGGTGAATCAGCCCCAGCATTTT
CDR3 length: 15; V gene: TRBV3-1; J gene: TRBJ2-1; clone size: NA; D gene: NA; CDR3 protein: CTSRHGTDSYNEQFF; CDR3 DNA: TGTACCAGCAGGCACGGGACGGATTCCTACAATGAGCAGTTCTTC
CDR3 length: 15; V gene: TRBV7-9; J gene: TRBJ1-4; clone size: NA; D gene: NA; CDR3 protein: CASGGVRGANEKLFF; CDR3 DNA: TGTGCCAGCGGGGGGGTCCGGGGTGCTAATGAAAAACTGTTTTTT
CDR3 length: 15; V gene: TRBV28; J gene: TRBJ2-6; clone size: NA; D gene: NA; CDR3 protein: CASKGSNSGANVLTF; CDR3 DNA: TGTGCCAGCAAGGGATCGAACTCTGGGGCCAACGTCCTGACTTTC
CDR3 length: 19; V gene: TRBV15; J gene: TRBJ2-3; clone size: NA; D gene: TRBD2; CDR3 protein: CATSRVRLTSGGSTDTQYF; CDR3 DNA: TGTGCCACCAGCAGAGTCCGCCTAACTAGCGGGGGGAGCACAGATACGCAGTATTTT
CDR3 length: 18; V gene: TRBV7-8; J gene: TRBJ2-5; clone size: NA; D gene: TRBD2; CDR3 protein: CASSLFLNLGGNQETQYF; CDR3 DNA: TGTGCCAGCAGCTTATTCCTGAACCTCGGGGGGAATCAAGAGACCCAGTACTTC
CDR3 length: 15; V gene: TRBV28; J gene: TRBJ2-4; clone size: once; D gene: TRBD2; CDR3 protein: CASSPRLAGVFEQYF; CDR3 DNA: TGTGCCAGCAGTCCTCGACTAGCGGGTGTTTTTGAGCAGTACTTC
CDR3 length: 14; V gene: TRBV15; J gene: TRBJ2-5; clone size: few; D gene: TRBD1; CDR3 protein: CATSRGQGVETQYF; CDR3 DNA: TGTGCCACCAGCAGGGGACAGGGGGTAGAGACCCAGTACTTC
CDR3 length: 15; V gene: TRBV20-1; J gene: TRBJ2-5; clone size: NA; D gene: TRBD1; CDR3 protein: CSARDGTGRQETQYF; CDR3 DNA: TGCAGTGCTAGAGACGGGACAGGACGGCAAGAGACCCAGTACTTC
CDR3 length: 16; V gene: TRBV7-9; J gene: TRBJ1-4; clone size: NA; D gene: NA; CDR3 protein: CASGDHGGGTGGPTFF; CDR3 DNA: TGTGCCAGCGGGGACCATGGTGGCGGGACGGGGGGCCCTACGTTTTTT
CDR3 length: 16; V gene: TRBV3-1; J gene: TRBJ2-6; clone size: NA; D gene: TRBD2; CDR3 protein: CASTPSSGGGANVLTF; CDR3 DNA: TGTGCCAGCACACCCTCTAGCGGGGGTGGGGCCAACGTCCTGACTTTC
CDR3 length: 12; V gene: TRBV20-1; J gene: TRBJ2-4; clone size: NA; D gene: NA; CDR3 protein: CSARVNDTIQYF; CDR3 DNA: TGCAGTGCTAGAGTTAACGATACCATTCAGTACTTC